Below, 27 T cell receptor beta chains from the same sample are listed, as sequenced in a study of cytomegalovirus exposure and HLA in healthy donors. 60 Vbeta and 13 Jbeta primers were used in PCR. Libraries were prepared by immunoSEQ multiplex PCR; TCRdb keeps only in-frame clonotypes and omits some of them. The profile shows about 110,000 clones, nearly 70% of them singletons. The sample consisted of PBMCs. The receptors come from a woman aged 70-85 years in good health and CMV-seropositive.

The rearrangement uses TRBV2 and TRBJ1-4, with 9 positions matching TRBD1. Germline lookup yields CDR1 SNHLY and CDR2 FYNNEI. With V trimmed by 6 bases and J by 0 bases, 5 bases remained unmatched. This CDR3 is built from 16 residues. The CDR3 here is CASRLGQGTTNEKLFF. CDR3 in DNA: TGTGCCAGCAGACTGGGACAGGGAACAACTAATGAAAAACTGTTTTTT.

This clone has just a few counts. The genes are TRBV5-6 and TRBJ1-2; 7 bases are a match to TRBD1. The CDR3 covers 15 residues. Germline V gives CDR1 SGHDT, CDR2 YYEEEE. With 2 bases clipped from V and 4 bases from J, the junction kept 8 bases outside the gene matches. CDR3 sequence (DNA): TGTGCCAGCAGCTTACGGCTGACAGGGATCTATGGCTACACCTTC. Translated: CASSLRLTGIYGYTF.

In nucleotides, the CDR3 is TGTGCCACCAGCAGTGACAGGTCCATCTACGAGCAGTACTTC. This sequence encodes CATSSDRSIYEQYF. The V and J genes are TRBV15 and TRBJ2-7, with a weak D call TRBD1 (6 bases). The CDR3 extends over 14 amino acids. Trimming left V 3 bases short and J 3 bases short, with 12 bases between. Germline V gene sequence: CDR1 LNHNV, CDR2 YYDKDF (reference sequence).

Of note for this clone: The sample contains more than one DNA sequence encoding this CDR3. This chain links TRBV7-9 with TRBJ1-1; D is ambiguous. The length of the CDR3 is 13 residues. Germline loops: CDR1 SEHNR, CDR2 FQNEAQ (reference sequence). V dropped 3 bases and J dropped 1 base, with 6 bases sitting between them. CDR3 DNA: TGTGCCAGCAGCTTTGGAGAGAACACTGAAGCTTTCTTT. This gives the protein CASSFGENTEAFF.

V is TRBV14 and J is TRBJ1-6; tentatively, D is TRBD1 (6 bases). Trimming stripped 3 bases from V and 4 bases from J, with 7 bases between. Germline V CDR1 and CDR2: SGHDN, FVKESK. This CDR3 is 14 amino acids long. The CDR3 loop is CASSQTGYNSPLHF. The CDR3 DNA reads TGTGCCAGCAGCCAGACAGGTTATAATTCACCCCTCCACTTT.

The table lists this clone with a few counts. The CDR3 is CASSHRTSGIGELFF. CDR3 coding DNA: TGTGCCAGCAGCCACCGGACTAGCGGGATCGGGGAGCTGTTTTTT. The chain uses TRBV14 and TRBJ2-2, with 12 bases that match TRBD2. The V segment lost 3 bases and the J segment 7 bases; nucleotides outside the gene matches: 3. CDR1 is SGHDN, CDR2 FVKESK, per germline. CDR3 length: 15 residues.

The chain recombines TRBV23-1 with TRBJ1-1; weak D call: TRBD1 (5 bases). Being an ORF, TRBV23-1 has a function that is uncertain. This CDR3 contains 15 residues. The V end was cut by 2 bases, the J end by 2 bases, with 12 bases between. The DNA of the CDR3 is TGCGCCAGCAGTCAACACCAGGGATGCAACACTGAAGCTTTCTTT. Its protein product is CASSQHQGCNTEAFF.

V is TRBV7-9 and J is TRBJ1-4; possible D gene TRBD1, 5 bases. V dropped 4 bases and J dropped 8 bases, with 17 bases sitting between them. Germline values: CDR1 SEHNR, CDR2 FQNEAQ (reference sequence). This CDR3 spans 15 amino acids. CDR3 residues: CASSSTGRSQEKLFF. CDR3 coding DNA: TGTGCCAGCAGCTCTACAGGCAGGTCCCAAGAAAAACTGTTTTTT.

DNA for the CDR3: TGCGCCAGCAGCCAAGATTATAACAGTAATGAGCAGTTCTTC. Its protein product is CASSQDYNSNEQFF. This chain connects TRBV4-3 to TRBJ2-1; D unresolved. Germline V gene sequence: CDR1 LGHNA, CDR2 YSLEER. CDR3 size: 14 residues. V was clipped by 0 bases and J by 7 bases, with 10 bases between them.

In its sample, this clone was seen once. Mismatch with germline at one junction end may stem from a read error. The chain recombines TRBV4-1 with TRBJ2-1; D may be TRBD1 (6 bases). Per the germline V gene, CDR1 is MGHRA and CDR2 is YSYEKL. The CDR3 contains 14 residues. CDR3 DNA sequence: TGCGTCAGCAGCCCAGAGGGAGAGGGATCATCAGGGGTCTTC. Protein: CVSSPEGEGSSGVF.

In this sample, this clone turned up a few times. The CDR3 here is CASSLPTDTQYF. The DNA of the CDR3 is TGTGCCAGCAGCCTCCCTACAGATACGCAGTATTTT. This rearrangement joins TRBV7-9 to TRBJ2-3; D unclear. The V gene's germline CDR1 is SEHNR and CDR2 FQNEAQ (reference sequence). Trimming stripped 5 bases from V and 3 bases from J, with 6 bases between. There are 12 residues in the CDR3.

The chain joins TRBV6-1 to TRBJ1-1, with no clear D. Trimming removed 4 bases from V and 4 bases from J, with 10 bases in between. Per the germline V gene, CDR1 is MNHNS and CDR2 is SASEGT. CDR3 length equals 13 residues. The CDR3 DNA follows: TGTGCCAGCAGTGGGGAGCAGACCACTGAAGCTTTCTTT. Amino acids: CASSGEQTTEAFF.

A few counts support this clone. The genes are TRBV6-5 and TRBJ1-2; a possible D gene is TRBD1 (5 bases). Germline assignment: CDR1 MNHEY and CDR2 SVGAGI. CDR3 length: 13 residues. With 5 bases removed from V and 8 bases from J, the gap between germline ends came to 15 bases. Here the CDR3 DNA reads TGTGCCAGCAGTACAACAGGCCCCTGGGGCTACACCTTC. This translates into CASSTTGPWGYTF.

The chain recombines TRBV29-1 with TRBJ1-5; tentative D call: TRBD1 (6 bases). V dropped 5 bases and J dropped 3 bases, with 14 bases sitting between them. Per the germline V gene, CDR1 is SQVTM and CDR2 is ANQGSEA. This CDR3 has 14 amino acids. CDR3 DNA: TGCAGCGTTAACCTACAGGGTTCCAATCAGCCCCAGCATTTT. Translating it yields CSVNLQGSNQPQHF.

This chain joins TRBV6-4 and TRBJ1-5; 8 bases fit TRBD1. Looked up from germline, CDR1 is MRHNA and CDR2 is SNTAGT. This CDR3 has 15 amino acids. V dropped 7 bases and J dropped 3; count of bases not matched to a gene: 8. The CDR3 sequence: CASISLDRDNQPQHF. The DNA of the CDR3 is TGTGCCAGCATTTCCTTGGACAGGGACAATCAGCCCCAGCATTTT.

This chain links TRBV6-1 with TRBJ1-6, with TRBD1 matching over 11 bases. The CDR3 length is 15 residues. The germline V gene has CDR1 MNHNS and CDR2 SASEGT. The trim removed 4 bases at V and 9 bases at J, leaving 5 bases unmatched. CDR3 region: CASSGGTGGSSPLHF. The CDR3 DNA is TGTGCCAGCAGTGGGGGGACAGGGGGAAGTTCACCCCTCCACTTT.

This chain links TRBV29-1 with TRBJ1-5, with 8 bases fitting TRBD1. The CDR3 contains 14 residues. CDR1 SQVTM and CDR2 ANQGSEA come from the germline V gene. J gave up 7 bases and V 4 bases, and 9 bases lay outside the gene matches. CDR3 DNA sequence: TGCAGCGTTGTCCTCTCGACAGGGGACCAGCCCCAGCATTTT. As protein: CSVVLSTGDQPQHF.

The rearrangement uses TRBV6-1 and TRBJ2-2; D might be TRBD1 (7 bases). CDR3 length equals 14 residues. V was clipped by 6 bases and J by 7 bases, with 15 bases between them. The germline gives CDR1 MNHNS, CDR2 SASEGT. Here the CDR3 reads CASRGRGVFGELFF. CDR3 sequence (DNA): TGTGCCAGCAGAGGCAGGGGGGTATTCGGGGAGCTGTTTTTT.

The chain uses TRBV30 and TRBJ2-3; a possible D gene is TRBD1 (6 bases). Germline V gene sequence: CDR1 GTSNPN, CDR2 SVGIG (reference sequence). The ends were cut back, 1 base at V and 2 bases at J, with 7 bases in the middle. The CDR3 runs to 13 residues. Written as DNA, the CDR3 is TGTGCCTGGAGTGGGACAGCCACAGATACGCAGTATTTT. It translates to CAWSGTATDTQYF. The variable domain in full, completed from reference TRBV30 and TRBJ2-3, reads SQTIHQWPATLVQPVGSPLSLECTVEGTSNPNLYWYRQAAGRGLQLLFYSVGIGQISSEVPQNLSASRPQDRQFILSSKKLLLSDSGFYLCAWSGTATDTQYFGPGTRLTVL.

The V call is TRBV6-5, the J call TRBJ1-5; tentatively, D is TRBD1 (6 bases). Per the germline V gene, CDR1 is MNHEY and CDR2 is SVGAGI. The CDR3 is made up of 15 amino acids. Trimming shortened V by 6 bases and J by 2 bases, and 14 bases separated the two germline ends. CDR3 loop: CASSNGGAGNQPQHF. In DNA form, the CDR3 reads TGTGCCAGCAGCAACGGGGGGGCAGGCAATCAGCCCCAGCATTTT.

In this sample, this clone turned up a few times. The rearrangement uses TRBV6-6 and TRBJ2-7; TRBD1 is a possible D gene (6 bases). V was clipped by 10 bases and J by 0 bases, with 16 bases between them. CDR1 is MNHNY and CDR2 is SVGAGI in the germline V gene (reference sequence). The CDR3 has 14 amino acids. CDR3 loop: CATHTGMSSYEQYF. CDR3 in DNA: TGTGCCACTCACACAGGGATGAGCTCCTACGAGCAGTACTTC.

The V and J genes are TRBV7-2 and TRBJ2-2; 8 bases align to TRBD1. The CDR3 extends over 13 amino acids. J was trimmed by 6 bases and V by 5 bases; bases with no gene match: 2. Germline V CDR1 and CDR2: SGHTA, FQGNSA. As DNA, the CDR3 is TGTGCCAGCAGCGCACAGGGGGCCGGGGAGCTGTTTTTT. Its translation: CASSAQGAGELFF.

This clone was counted a few times. One end of the junction does not line up with germline, which may come from a read error. In DNA, the CDR3 is TGTGCTAGCAGCCCGGGGGTCGGAACAGATACGCAGTATTTT. This gives the protein CASSPGVGTDTQYF. The J gene is TRBJ2-3, the V gene TRBV7-7, with D maybe TRBD2 (6 bases). The CDR3 consists of 14 residues. Germline V gene lookup returns CDR1 SSHAT and CDR2 FNYEAQ (reference sequence). The full variable domain, completed using reference TRBV7-7 and TRBJ2-3, is GAGVSQSPRYKVTKRGQDVTLRCDPISSHATLYWYQQALGQGPEFLTYFNYEAQPDKSGLPSDRFSAERPEGSISTLTIQRTEQRDSAMYRCASSPGVGTDTQYFGPGTRLTVL.

This sequence joins TRBV2 and TRBJ1-2; 7 bases align to TRBD1. The J segment lost 6 bases and the V segment lost 7 bases, leaving 14 bases of the junction unmatched. This CDR3 has 15 amino acids. CDR1 SNHLY and CDR2 FYNNEI come from the germline V gene. The CDR3 DNA reads as TGTGCCAGCATTATACCCCAGGGGGGTGGGGATGGCTACACCTTC. Residues: CASIIPQGGGDGYTF.

V and J are TRBV5-1 and TRBJ2-1; 8 nucleotides match TRBD2. There are 17 residues in the CDR3. CDR1 and CDR2 (germline): SGHRS, YFSETQ. V shed 0 bases and J 2 bases; nucleotides not matched to a gene: 7. The CDR3 loop reads CASSLGGSGAAYNEQFF. The CDR3 coding sequence is TGCGCCAGCAGCTTGGGCGGTAGCGGGGCTGCCTACAATGAGCAGTTCTTC.

The chain links TRBV30 to TRBJ1-1, with TRBD1 matching 7 bases. Unmatched junction bases numbered 10, after V lost 3 bases and J lost 3 bases. Germline assignment: CDR1 GTSNPN and CDR2 SVGIG (reference sequence). The CDR3 spans 15 residues. CDR3 sequence (DNA): TGTGCCTGGAGGCCAGGGGGTCTTTCTGACACTGAAGCTTTCTTT. As protein: CAWRPGGLSDTEAFF.

This rearrangement joins TRBV29-1 to TRBJ1-1, with D hard to call. Trimming cost V 5 bases and J 4 bases, with 5 bases left between them. The CDR3 loop spans 10 amino acids. CDR1 is SQVTM, CDR2 ANQGSEA, per germline. The CDR3 spells CSVPGTEAFF. For the CDR3, the DNA is TGCAGCGTTCCAGGCACTGAAGCTTTCTTT.